The 21 T cell receptor beta chains below come from one sample, sequenced in a study of OX40 agonist ivuxolimab in advanced cancers. Generated by immunoSEQ multiplex PCR, the TCRdb table keeps only in-frame clones and is missing some. This sample has around 76,000 clones, with 84% found just once. The sequenced sample was CD4+ or CD8+ T cells sorted from blood, obtained in a trial of the OX40 agonist ivuxolimab. Receptors originate from an adult with an advanced solid tumor such as melanoma, head and neck, liver or kidney cancer.

The V call is TRBV18, the J call TRBJ2-3; 7 bases fit TRBD2. Germline loops: CDR1 KGHSH, CDR2 LQKENI. V was clipped by 1 base and J by 3 bases; unmatched bases: 4. The CDR3 is made up of 15 amino acids. This CDR3 is CASSPRSGVTDTQYF. Written as DNA, the CDR3 is TGTGCCAGCTCACCACGGAGCGGGGTTACAGATACGCAGTATTTT. The entire variable domain, with the rest obtained from reference TRBV18 and TRBJ2-3, is as follows: NAGVMQNPRHLVRRRGQEARLRCSPMKGHSHVYWYRQLPEEGLKFMVYLQKENIIDESGMPKERFSAEFPKEGPSILRIQQVVRGDSAAYFCASSPRSGVTDTQYFGPGTRLTVL.

The J gene is TRBJ1-5, the V gene TRBV4-2, with D hard to call. Trimming cost V 0 bases and J 6 bases, with 6 bases left between them. The CDR3 sequence is 13 residues long. Germline assignment: CDR1 LGHNA and CDR2 YNFKEQ. CDR3 sequence reads: CASSQDPGQPQHF. The CDR3 region has the DNA TGTGCCAGCAGCCAAGATCCGGGTCAGCCCCAGCATTTT.

A single count supports this clone. This rearrangement joins TRBV7-2 to TRBJ2-5; D ambiguous. The CDR3 has 13 amino acids. The ends were cut back, 7 bases at V and 5 bases at J, with 14 bases in the middle. Germline V CDR1 and CDR2: SGHTA, FQGNSA. The CDR3 spells CASTARRSETQYF. The CDR3 DNA sequence: TGTGCCAGCACCGCCCGTCGTAGTGAGACCCAGTACTTC.

This clone was picked up a small number of times. V usage is TRBV5-1 and J usage is TRBJ2-1, with 7 nucleotides matching TRBD2. Per the germline V gene, CDR1 is SGHRS and CDR2 is YFSETQ. V dropped 2 bases and J dropped 6; count of bases not matched to a gene: 8. The CDR3 has 15 amino acids. The CDR3 here is CASSFWAGDGNEQFF. The CDR3 DNA follows: TGCGCCAGCAGCTTTTGGGCGGGGGACGGCAATGAGCAGTTCTTC.

The chain is built from TRBV7-2 and TRBJ2-7; no reliable D call. There are 13 residues in the CDR3. Germline V gene sequence: CDR1 SGHTA, CDR2 FQGNSA. Trimming took 1 base from V and 4 from J, leaving 8 bases between them. The CDR3 spells CASSLGAEYEQYF. In DNA, the CDR3 is TGTGCCAGCAGCTTAGGCGCGGAGTACGAGCAGTACTTC.

The chain uses TRBV7-9 and TRBJ2-3; no clear D. The CDR3 is 17 amino acids. Trimming took 3 bases from V and 2 from J, leaving 18 bases between them. Germline loops: CDR1 SEHNR, CDR2 FQNEAQ (reference sequence). The CDR3 loop is CASSLTDIGYTTDTQYF. The DNA for the CDR3 is TGTGCCAGCAGCTTGACTGACATTGGCTACACCACAGATACGCAGTATTTT.

This chain uses TRBV15 with TRBJ2-5, with D perhaps assigned TRBD1 or TRBD2 (5 bases each). Trimming pared 0 bases from V and 5 bases from J, leaving 19 bases between. The CDR3 sequence is 17 residues long. Germline values: CDR1 LNHNV, CDR2 YYDKDF (reference sequence). CDR3 coding DNA: TGTGCCACCAGCAGAGAAGAGGGGCGGCATTATGGGGAGACCCAGTACTTC. Residues: CATSREEGRHYGETQYF.

The gene calls are TRBV11-2 and TRBJ2-2, with 8 bases matching TRBD1. Germline V CDR1 and CDR2: SGHAT, FQNNGV. The CDR3 totals 13 residues. V lost 4 bases and J lost 6; bases outside the gene matches: 1. The CDR3 DNA reads as TGTGCCAGCAGCTCACAGGGGGCCGGGGAGCTGTTTTTT. Translated: CASSSQGAGELFF.

This clone was observed a handful of times. V usage is TRBV7-2 and J usage is TRBJ1-2; TRBD1 agrees at 8 bases. The length of the CDR3 is 15 residues. V was pared by 1 base and J by 8 bases, with 9 bases of the junction left unmatched. Germline loops: CDR1 SGHTA, CDR2 FQGNSA. The CDR3 nucleotides read TGTGCCAGCAGCTTAGTGGGACAGGCCCGGTGGGGCTACACCTTC. Protein sequence: CASSLVGQARWGYTF.

The rearrangement links TRBV6-5 to TRBJ1-1; D ambiguous. Trimming took off 5 bases at V and 1 base at J, with 14 bases between the two ends. The germline V gene encodes CDR1 MNHEY and CDR2 SVGAGI. This CDR3 has 15 amino acids. CDR3 in amino acids: CASSPPRATNTEAFF. CDR3 in DNA: TGTGCCAGCAGTCCCCCTCGGGCTACGAACACTGAAGCTTTCTTT.

This clone appeared once. The CDR3 DNA follows: TGTGCCAGCGCCGGACAGGATTCACCCCTCCACTTT. Translating gives CASAGQDSPLHF. V and J are TRBV2 and TRBJ1-6; 7 nucleotides line up with TRBD1. V lost 8 bases, J lost 8 bases, and 3 bases stayed unmatched. The CDR3 is 12 amino acids. Germline assignment: CDR1 SNHLY and CDR2 FYNNEI.

This clone was observed a single time. This chain uses TRBV11-2 with TRBJ1-6; unclear D gene. Germline assignment: CDR1 SGHAT and CDR2 FQNNGV. V lost 5 bases and J 10 bases, leaving 18 bases between the germline ends. The CDR3 runs to 15 residues. The CDR3, as DNA: TGTGCCAGCAGCCCACGACAAGGGCAGAACTCACCCCTCCACTTT. Encoded protein: CASSPRQGQNSPLHF.

Only one count was recorded for this clone. The V gene is TRBV13, the J gene TRBJ2-3; 7 bases agree with TRBD2. Germline CDR1 reads PRHDT; CDR2 reads FYEKMQ (reference sequence). V lost 5 bases to trimming and J lost 3 bases; unmatched junction nucleotides: 8. This CDR3 has 15 amino acids. DNA for the CDR3: TGTGCCAGCAGCGCTAGACTAGCTGTTACAGATACGCAGTATTTT. Its protein is CASSARLAVTDTQYF. Complete variable domain (other parts from reference TRBV13 and TRBJ2-3): AAGVIQSPRHLIKEKRETATLKCYPIPRHDTVYWYQQGPGQDPQFLISFYEKMQSDKGSIPDRFSAQQFSDYHSELNMSSLELGDSALYFCASSARLAVTDTQYFGPGTRLTVL.

The V and J genes are TRBV5-3 and TRBJ2-5; 11 nucleotides match TRBD1. TRBV5-3 is known as an ORF, though its function is uncertain. This CDR3 region has 16 residues. Trimming cost V 3 bases and J 3 bases; bases outside gene matches: 7. In nucleotides, the CDR3 is TGTGCCAGAAGCTCGGACAGGGGGCGGTCGGAAGAGACCCAGTACTTC. Translation: CARSSDRGRSEETQYF.

The chain links TRBV19 to TRBJ1-2, with 9 bases matching TRBD1. Trimming at V came to 3 bases and at J to 8 bases, leaving 10 bases not matched to a gene. The germline V gene has CDR1 LNHDA and CDR2 SQIVND (reference sequence). The CDR3 contains 15 residues. The CDR3 protein is CASSISGTGMWGYTF. In nucleotides, the CDR3 is TGTGCCAGTAGTATTAGCGGGACAGGGATGTGGGGCTACACCTTC.

This chain uses TRBV15 with TRBJ2-1, with D maybe TRBD2 (5 bases). Trimming pared 5 bases from V and 4 bases from J, leaving 18 bases between. The V gene's germline CDR1 is LNHNV and CDR2 YYDKDF (reference sequence). The length of the CDR3 is 16 residues. The CDR3 reads CATSQVGSGEYNEQFF. The CDR3 DNA sequence: TGTGCCACCAGCCAGGTGGGGTCCGGGGAGTACAATGAGCAGTTCTTC.

In DNA form, the CDR3 reads TGTGCCAGCAGTGAAGGGGGCAGACCCTCCGGCCGGGGAAACGAGCAGTACTTC. Encoded protein: CASSEGGRPSGRGNEQYF. The chain carries TRBV25-1 and TRBJ2-7; tentatively, D is TRBD1 (6 bases). The V gene lost 2 bases and the J gene lost 5 bases, with 25 bases spanning the gap. Germline loops: CDR1 MGHDK, CDR2 SYGVNS. The CDR3 runs to 18 residues.

The chain uses TRBV9 and TRBJ1-6; D is unresolved. In germline, CDR1 is SGDLS, CDR2 YYNGEE. This CDR3 contains 15 residues. V lost 7 bases to trimming and J lost 1 base, with 12 bases between them. The CDR3 region is CASRGSESYNSPLHF. The CDR3 DNA follows: TGTGCCAGCCGGGGATCAGAATCCTATAATTCACCCCTCCACTTT.

The chain carries TRBV5-1 and TRBJ2-7; D unclear. CDR1 SGHRS and CDR2 YFSETQ come from the germline V gene. V dropped 3 bases and J dropped 6 bases, with 16 bases sitting between them. The CDR3 spans 14 residues. CDR3 DNA: TGCGCCAGCAGCTCCGGAAACCTCCGGTTCGAGCAGTACTTC. Translation: CASSSGNLRFEQYF.

The sample holds a few counts of this clone. This sample also contains other DNA sequences that code for the same CDR3. The chain couples TRBV4-3 to TRBJ2-2; 7 bases match TRBD2. The length of the CDR3 is 14 residues. Looked up from germline, CDR1 is LGHNA and CDR2 is YSLEER. Trimming cost V 0 bases and J 7 bases; bases outside gene matches: 2. DNA of the CDR3: TGCGCCAGCAGCCAAGATGGGGGGGGCGGGGAGCTGTTTTTT. Protein: CASSQDGGGGELFF.

This rearrangement joins TRBV5-1 to TRBJ2-3; 9 bases are a match to TRBD2. Germline V CDR1 and CDR2: SGHRS, YFSETQ. With V trimmed by 0 bases and J by 6 bases, 8 bases remained unmatched. The CDR3 is made up of 16 amino acids. This CDR3 is CASSLGLADPPDTQYF. CDR3 in DNA: TGCGCCAGCAGCTTGGGACTAGCGGACCCGCCCGATACGCAGTATTTT. The full variable domain, its missing parts supplied by reference TRBV5-1 and TRBJ2-3, is KAGVTQTPRYLIKTRGQQVTLSCSPISGHRSVSWYQQTPGQGLQFLFEYFSETQRNKGNFPGRFSGRQFSNSRSEMNVSTLELGDSALYLCASSLGLADPPDTQYFGPGTRLTVL.